These 19 T cell receptor beta chains were all obtained from the same sample, sequenced in a study of cytomegalovirus exposure and HLA in healthy donors. Use of 60 Vbeta and 13 Jbeta primers characterized the PCR. Sequencing was performed with immunoSEQ multiplex PCR; in TCRdb, only in-frame clones are kept and a portion is missing. There are some 140,000 clones in the sample, with about 2.1% held by the top ten. Material: PBMCs. The receptors come from an older woman in good health and CMV-seronegative.

The chain couples TRBV6-5 to TRBJ1-5; TRBD1 is a possible D gene (5 bases). The CDR3 covers 15 residues. CDR1 MNHEY and CDR2 SVGAGI come from the germline V gene. The V end lost 6 bases, the J end lost 6 bases, and 18 bases lay between the germline ends. CDR3 region: CASSPRTSRSQPQHF. The DNA of the CDR3 is TGTGCCAGCAGCCCCCGGACATCCCGAAGTCAGCCCCAGCATTTT.

The gene calls are TRBV28 and TRBJ1-1; D perhaps matches TRBD1 (5 bases). CDR3 length: 15 amino acids. Trimming stripped 5 bases from V and 0 bases from J, with 13 bases between. CDR1 is MDHEN and CDR2 is SYDVKM in the germline V gene. CDR3 coding DNA: TGTGCCAGCAGTAGCGGGGCAGCCATGAACACTGAAGCTTTCTTT. It codes for CASSSGAAMNTEAFF. The whole variable domain, remainder taken from reference TRBV28 and TRBJ1-1, is DVKVTQSSRYLVKRTGEKVFLECVQDMDHENMFWYRQDPGLGLRLIYFSYDVKMKEKGDIPEGYSVSREKKERFSLILESASTNQTSMYLCASSSGAAMNTEAFFGQGTRLTVV.

The chain employs TRBV7-3 and TRBJ1-1; D remains unclear. CDR1 and CDR2 (germline): SGHTA, FQGTGA. The V and J ends lost 6 bases and 1 base respectively, with 6 bases between them. This CDR3 has 12 residues. Here the CDR3 reads CASSTANTEAFF. For the CDR3, the DNA is TGTGCCAGCAGTACAGCGAACACTGAAGCTTTCTTT.

V gene TRBV11-2 combines with J gene TRBJ2-7; D may be TRBD2 (7 bases). The germline gives CDR1 SGHAT, CDR2 FQNNGV. Trimming took 5 bases from V and 1 from J, leaving 21 bases between them. The CDR3 has 17 amino acids. This chain's CDR3 is CASSHPVRGASSYEQYF. The CDR3, as DNA: TGTGCCAGCAGCCACCCCGTCCGGGGGGCCTCATCCTACGAGCAGTACTTC.

The chain links TRBV10-3 to TRBJ1-5, with D possibly being TRBD1 (5 bases). This CDR3 contains 13 residues. Between the trimmed V and J ends, which lost 11 bases and 3 bases, there was a span of 14 bases. Germline CDR1 reads ENHRY; CDR2 reads SYGVKD. This CDR3 reads CAASTDLNQPQHF. CDR3 coding DNA: TGTGCCGCCTCGACAGATCTCAATCAGCCCCAGCATTTT.

This chain uses TRBV9 with TRBJ1-6; 10 bases agree with TRBD1. J gave up 10 bases and V 3 bases, and 4 bases lay outside the gene matches. This CDR3 has 14 amino acids. The germline V gene has CDR1 SGDLS and CDR2 YYNGEE. DNA for the CDR3: TGTGCCAGCAGCGCGGGACAGGGGCGGTCACCCCTCCACTTT. This encodes CASSAGQGRSPLHF.

The chain is built from TRBV5-6 and TRBJ1-2, with TRBD1 matching 8 bases. Germline CDR1 and CDR2: SGHDT and YYEEEE. This CDR3 is built from 15 residues. The trim removed 0 bases at V and 5 bases at J, leaving 6 bases unmatched. CDR3 residues: CASSLAAGGSYGYTF. CDR3 sequence (DNA): TGTGCCAGCAGCTTGGCAGCAGGGGGCTCTTATGGCTACACCTTC.

This chain uses TRBV2 with TRBJ2-7, with D tentatively TRBD1 (5 bases). The CDR3 sequence is 13 residues long. Trimming removed 8 bases at V and 0 bases at J, with 11 bases between. Per germline, CDR1 SNHLY and CDR2 FYNNEI. The DNA of the CDR3 is TGTGCCAGCGACAGACAGACCTCCTACGAGCAGTACTTC. Its protein is CASDRQTSYEQYF.

The chain carries TRBV10-2 and TRBJ1-4; 7 bases line up with TRBD1. This CDR3 contains 15 residues. Germline V gene lookup returns CDR1 WSHSY and CDR2 SAAADI. The J segment lost 5 bases and the V segment lost 7 bases, leaving 10 bases of the junction unmatched. The CDR3 spells CASKKGQKPNEKLFF. The CDR3 nucleotides read TGCGCCAGCAAAAAGGGACAGAAACCCAATGAAAAACTGTTTTTT.

The chain combines TRBV10-3 with TRBJ2-7; 7 positions match TRBD1. V gave up 7 bases and J gave up 7 bases; unmatched junction bases: 10. The CDR3 length is 13 residues. CDR1 and CDR2 from the germline V gene are ENHRY and SYGVKD. The CDR3 protein is CAITPDRDREQYF. The CDR3 DNA follows: TGTGCCATCACCCCAGACAGGGACCGAGAGCAGTACTTC.

The chain is built from TRBV5-1 and TRBJ2-7, with TRBD2 matching 15 bases. Germline lookup yields CDR1 SGHRS and CDR2 YFSETQ. The V segment lost 3 bases and the J segment 0 bases; nucleotides outside the gene matches: 7. CDR3 size: 18 residues. This CDR3 is CASSWRWGLAGGSYEQYF. CDR3 DNA sequence: TGCGCCAGCAGCTGGAGATGGGGACTAGCGGGAGGCTCCTACGAGCAGTACTTC. Together with reference TRBV5-1 and TRBJ2-7, the CDR3 gives the full variable domain: KAGVTQTPRYLIKTRGQQVTLSCSPISGHRSVSWYQQTPGQGLQFLFEYFSETQRNKGNFPGRFSGRQFSNSRSEMNVSTLELGDSALYLCASSWRWGLAGGSYEQYFGPGTRLTVT.

The CDR3 reads CASSLGTGGPPRYNEQFF. DNA of the CDR3: TGTGCCAGCAGCTTAGGGACGGGAGGGCCCCCCCGCTACAATGAGCAGTTCTTC. The J gene is TRBJ2-1, the V gene TRBV7-2; 8 nucleotides agree with TRBD2. The CDR3 is made up of 18 amino acids. The germline V gene has CDR1 SGHTA and CDR2 FQGNSA. The trim removed 1 base at V and 3 bases at J, leaving 11 bases unmatched. Variable domain in full (rest from reference TRBV7-2 and TRBJ2-1): GAGVSQSPSNKVTEKGKDVELRCDPISGHTALYWYRQSLGQGLEFLIYFQGNSAPDKSGLPSDRFSAERTGGSVSTLTIQRTQQEDSAVYLCASSLGTGGPPRYNEQFFGPGTRLTVL.

The chain carries TRBV5-1 and TRBJ1-1; tentatively, D is TRBD1 (5 bases). Germline CDR1 is SGHRS and CDR2 is YFSETQ. V was pared by 3 bases and J by 5 bases, with 17 bases between. There are 15 residues in the CDR3. The CDR3 nucleotides are TGCGCCAGCAGCTCCGGGGGGGGGATGATTACTGAAGCTTTCTTT. It encodes CASSSGGGMITEAFF. Full variable domain (remainder filled in from reference TRBV5-1 and TRBJ1-1): KAGVTQTPRYLIKTRGQQVTLSCSPISGHRSVSWYQQTPGQGLQFLFEYFSETQRNKGNFPGRFSGRQFSNSRSEMNVSTLELGDSALYLCASSSGGGMITEAFFGQGTRLTVV.

The genes are TRBV9 and TRBJ2-3, with 7 bases matching TRBD2. The CDR3 is 16 residues long. Germline V gives CDR1 SGDLS, CDR2 YYNGEE. Trimming took 3 bases from V and 2 from J; bases not matched to a gene: 9. The CDR3 DNA reads TGTGCCAGCAGCGCTGGAGGGAGGGGCTACACAGATACGCAGTATTTT. Its translation is CASSAGGRGYTDTQYF.

V gene TRBV6-4 combines with J gene TRBJ1-1; TRBD1 agrees at 11 bases. The ends lost 6 bases at V and 6 bases at J; junction bases unmatched: 6. The CDR3 is made up of 14 amino acids. Germline V gene data show CDR1 as MRHNA and CDR2 as SNTAGT. The CDR3 DNA follows: TGTGCCAGCAGGAGGGACAGGGGGGTCGCTGAAGCTTTCTTT. Protein product: CASRRDRGVAEAFF.

The chain uses TRBV18 and TRBJ1-4; possible D gene TRBD1, 5 bases. CDR1 KGHSH and CDR2 LQKENI come from the germline V gene. Trimming removed 0 bases from V and 7 bases from J, with 12 bases in between. CDR3 length: 15 residues. CDR3 sequence (DNA): TGTGCCAGCTCACCACCTCAGGGCCAGGGTGAAAAACTGTTTTTT. This sequence encodes CASSPPQGQGEKLFF.

The V and J genes are TRBV10-2 and TRBJ2-7; tentative D call: TRBD2 (6 bases). This CDR3 is built from 12 residues. V lost 7 bases to trimming and J lost 9 bases, with 16 bases between them. Germline CDR1 and CDR2: WSHSY and SAAADI. CDR3 sequence reads: CASTPQAGRQYF. The CDR3 DNA follows: TGCGCCAGCACTCCCCAGGCGGGACGGCAGTACTTC.

The chain employs TRBV6-5 and TRBJ1-1; TRBD1 might be the D (6 bases). From germline, CDR1 is MNHEY and CDR2 SVGAGI. The CDR3 has 14 amino acids. V lost 9 bases, J lost 3 bases, and 17 bases lay in between. The CDR3 bases are TGTGCCAGTCCAGGGAGGGGGTCGGACACTGAAGCTTTCTTT. Translating gives CASPGRGSDTEAFF.

The chain links TRBV7-2 to TRBJ2-1; TRBD2 matches at 9 bases. CDR1 and CDR2 (germline): SGHTA, FQGNSA. V dropped 2 bases and J dropped 6; count of bases not matched to a gene: 5. The CDR3 extends over 15 amino acids. The CDR3 loop is CASSLLSGGLNEQFF. In DNA, the CDR3 is TGTGCCAGCAGCTTACTAAGCGGGGGGCTCAATGAGCAGTTCTTC.